This T cell receptor beta chain stems from a study of Graves' ophthalmopathy and Graves' hyperthyroidism. Across the study: Hyperthyroidism qualified as stable when ophthalmopathy did not develop within 18 months of follow-up. Study outcomes and limitations: Stable hyperthyroidism and ophthalmopathy were told apart by a 13-signature model, which achieved about 90% sensitivity and around 77% specificity.

This clonotype was recorded at least ten times. The antigen is not known. The J segment lost 1 base and the V segment lost 4 bases, leaving 3 bases of the junction unmatched. This CDR3 is 15 amino acids long. The germline CDR1 and CDR2 sequences are KGHDR and SFDVKD. For repertoire sequencing, the TCR beta CDR3 regions were amplified from RNA transcripts. HTBI primers primed a first-round RT-PCR, and a second-round multiplex PCR followed. TCRdb processed the multiplex PCR reads anew with MiXCR; each CDR3 protein has one entry. Of 900,000 to 1,200,000 distinct CDR3 sequences detected, about 36% appear once; the ten largest clones hold 11%.

The chain has TRBV24-1 and TRBJ1-5; TRBD1 agrees at 7 bases. The sequence came from an adult man with Graves' hyperthyroidism. The specimen was peripheral blood or thyroid tissue (not recorded which). The CDR3 bases are TGTGCCACCAGTGAACGGACAGGAAGCAATCAGCCCCAGCATTTT. Translation gives CATSERTGSNQPQHF.